This T cell receptor (beta chain) originates from a study of cytomegalovirus exposure and HLA in healthy donors. Overall study findings and caveats: The study listed some 160 cytomegalovirus-associated TCR beta chains.

13 Jbeta primers and 60 Vbeta primers were used for the PCR. Using immunoSEQ multiplex PCR, the repertoire was profiled, and TCRdb retains in-frame clones only, with some absent. The listing contains tens of thousands of clones. Trimming removed 10 bases from V and 4 bases from J; junction bases left unmatched: 7. The CDR3 loop spans 14 amino acids. Germline CDR1 reads MGHRA; CDR2 reads YSYEKL. In the case of this clone: The target antigen is unknown.

At the time of sampling, donors were nominally healthy, though unrecorded immune exposures were likely. The sequenced sample was PBMCs. The genes are TRBV4-1 and TRBJ2-7, with TRBD2 identical over 13 bases. This sequence originates from a male donor in good health and CMV-seronegative. The CDR3, as DNA: TGCGCCACCAGGGGACTAGCGGGGCTGTACGAGCAGTACTTC. Its translation is CATRGLAGLYEQYF.